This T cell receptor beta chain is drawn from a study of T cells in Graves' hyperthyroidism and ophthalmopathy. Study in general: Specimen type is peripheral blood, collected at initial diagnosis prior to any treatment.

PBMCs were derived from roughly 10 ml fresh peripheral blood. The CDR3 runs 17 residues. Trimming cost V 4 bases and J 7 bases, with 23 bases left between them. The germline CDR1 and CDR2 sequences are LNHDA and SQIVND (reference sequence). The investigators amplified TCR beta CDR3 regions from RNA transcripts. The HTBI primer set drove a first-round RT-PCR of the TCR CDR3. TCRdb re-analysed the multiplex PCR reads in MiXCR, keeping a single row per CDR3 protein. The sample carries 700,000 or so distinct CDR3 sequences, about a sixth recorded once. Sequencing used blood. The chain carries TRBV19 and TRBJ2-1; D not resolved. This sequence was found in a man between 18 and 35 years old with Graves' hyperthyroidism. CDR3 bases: TGTGCCAGTAGTAGGATACGAGTGTGGCCGAAAGGGAATGAGCAGTTCTTC. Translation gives CASSRIRVWPKGNEQFF. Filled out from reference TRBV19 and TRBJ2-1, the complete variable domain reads DGGITQSPKYLFRKEGQNVTLSCEQNLNHDAMYWYRQDPGQGLRLIYYSQIVNDFQKGDIAEGYSVSREKKESFPLTVTSAQKNPTAFYLCASSRIRVWPKGNEQFFGPGTRLTVL.